Listed below are T cell receptor beta chains from one sample, sequenced in a study of blood T cell repertoires in COVID-19. The repertoire was sequenced with immunoSEQ multiplex PCR; TCRdb's copy has only in-frame clones and lacks some. The table includes about 470,000 clones, roughly 87% detected once. Sequenced material: PBMCs or T cells enriched from blood (not recorded which). These receptors came from a woman younger than 35 who had recovered from COVID-19. CDR3s include the opening cysteine and the closing phenylalanine or tryptophan. The D gene is left open where the match is weak. The listing skips clone size in some rows; elsewhere it reads once, few, many or a size class.

TRBV19	-	-	TRBJ1-1	CASSIDRGDTEAFF	TGTGCCAGTAGTATAGACAGGGGCGACACTGAAGCTTTCTTT
TRBV19	TRBD1	-	TRBJ2-5	CATTGTVEETQYF	TGTGCCACCACCGGGACAGTGGAAGAGACCCAGTACTTC
TRBV5-1	TRBD2	-	TRBJ2-5	CASSFSSGGPLETQYF	TGCGCCAGCAGCTTCTCTAGCGGGGGCCCATTGGAGACCCAGTACTTC
TRBV5-1	-	-	TRBJ1-1	CASSFFGETEAFF	TGCGCCAGCAGCTTTTTTGGGGAGACTGAAGCTTTCTTT
TRBV7-2	-	-	TRBJ1-5	CASSSYSLSNQPQHF	TGTGCCAGCAGCTCCTACAGCCTCAGCAATCAGCCCCAGCATTTT
TRBV28	-	-	TRBJ1-2	CASSFGGGVSAYNGYTF	TGTGCCAGCAGTTTTGGTGGAGGTGTGAGTGCCTACAATGGCTACACCTTC
TRBV30	-	-	TRBJ1-2	CAWSVRGDYTF	TGTGCCTGGAGTGTACGGGGGGACTACACCTTC
TRBV5-1	TRBD1	once	TRBJ2-6	CASSFGPTGSGANVLTF	TGCGCCAGCAGCTTCGGGCCGACAGGGAGCGGGGCCAACGTCCTGACTTTC
TRBV24-1	-	-	TRBJ1-4	CATSVEGEKLFF	TGTGCCACCAGTGTCGAGGGAGAAAAACTGTTTTTT
TRBV7-9	TRBD1	-	TRBJ1-6	CASSEGAGGDSPLHF	TGTGCCAGCAGCGAGGGGGCAGGGGGCGATTCACCCCTCCACTTT
TRBV11-2	TRBD2	-	TRBJ2-1	CASSRGASGGARNEQFF	TGTGCCAGCAGCCGCGGGGCCAGCGGGGGGGCCCGCAATGAGCAGTTCTTC
TRBV12-3/TRBV12-4	TRBD1	few	TRBJ1-2	CASSLGRGNGYTF	TGTGCCAGCAGTTTGGGCAGGGGGAATGGCTACACCTTC
TRBV30	TRBD2	-	TRBJ2-3	CAWSVLGGFTDTQYF	TGTGCCTGGAGTGTACTCGGGGGGTTCACAGATACGCAGTATTTT
TRBV5-5	-	-	TRBJ2-5	CASSLGQIQETQYF	TGTGCCAGCAGCTTGGGACAGATCCAAGAGACCCAGTACTTC
TRBV6-6	TRBD2	-	TRBJ2-1	CASRGPRDGGDEQFF	TGTGCCAGCAGGGGTCCTAGGGACGGGGGGGATGAGCAGTTCTTC
TRBV11-2	-	-	TRBJ2-3	CASSFQLTDTQYF	TGTGCCAGCAGCTTCCAACTCACAGATACGCAGTATTTT
TRBV28	TRBD1	-	TRBJ1-3	CASSLYALRQGISGNTIYF	TGTGCCAGCAGTTTATATGCGCTTAGACAGGGGATCTCTGGAAACACCATATATTTT
TRBV7-8	TRBD2	-	TRBJ2-3	CASSGRVAGFTDTQYF	TGTGCCAGCAGCGGGAGAGTAGCGGGTTTCACAGATACGCAGTATTTT
TRBV19	-	-	TRBJ1-2	CASSINIVEANYGYTF	TGTGCCAGTAGTATAAATATCGTGGAGGCTAACTATGGCTACACCTTC
TRBV4-1	-	-	TRBJ1-2	CASSQVRETDSSTNYGYTF	TGCGCCAGCAGCCAAGTCAGGGAAACGGACAGTTCTACTAACTATGGCTACACCTTC
TRBV19	TRBD1	-	TRBJ1-1	CASRPRQGKTGLSSTEAFF	TGTGCCAGTAGGCCCCGACAGGGGAAAACCGGTTTGTCGAGTACTGAAGCTTTCTTT
TRBV7-8	-	-	TRBJ1-5	CASSYIEGAAQHF	TGTGCCAGCAGCTATATCGAAGGCGCGGCCCAGCATTTT
TRBV6-5	-	-	TRBJ1-4	CASSYSQPAGEKLFF	TGTGCCAGCAGTTACTCGCAGCCAGCAGGTGAAAAACTGTTTTTT
TRBV5-6	TRBD1	-	TRBJ2-2	CASSLGQGAGELFF	TGTGCCAGCAGCTTGGGGCAGGGGGCTGGGGAGCTGTTTTTT
TRBV10-2	-	-	TRBJ2-2	CASSSDTIYGELFF	TGCGCCAGCAGTTCGGACACCATATACGGGGAGCTGTTTTTT
TRBV5-1	-	once	TRBJ2-7	CASSLADRLGYEQYF	TGCGCCAGCAGCTTGGCCGACAGGCTTGGTTACGAGCAGTACTTC
TRBV28	-	-	TRBJ1-2	CASSLGVNYGYTF	TGTGCCAGCAGTTTAGGAGTCAACTATGGCTACACCTTC
TRBV4-1	-	-	TRBJ2-3	CASSQVGVPADTQYF	TGCGCCAGCAGCCAAGTAGGGGTACCGGCAGATACGCAGTATTTT
TRBV14	-	-	TRBJ2-1	CASSQAGASNEQFF	TGTGCCAGCAGCCAGGCAGGGGCCAGCAATGAGCAGTTCTTC
TRBV7-9	TRBD1	-	TRBJ2-7	CASSPDGQVGANEQYF	TGTGCCAGCAGCCCCGACGGACAGGTCGGGGCCAACGAGCAGTACTTC
TRBV30	-	once	TRBJ2-7	CAWNAGFGEQYF	TGTGCCTGGAATGCGGGTTTTGGCGAGCAGTACTTC
TRBV6-5	-	once	TRBJ2-7	CASSYSGQGRNEQYF	TGTGCCAGCAGTTACTCGGGGCAAGGGAGGAACGAGCAGTACTTC
TRBV7-9	TRBD2	-	TRBJ2-1	CASSPGGADYNEQFF	TGTGCCAGCAGCCCCGGGGGGGCAGATTACAATGAGCAGTTCTTC
TRBV24-1	-	-	TRBJ2-2	CATSVGLTGTSTGELFF	TGTGCCACCAGTGTGGGGCTGACAGGAACGAGCACCGGGGAGCTGTTTTTT
TRBV30	-	-	TRBJ2-5	CALGLQETQYF	TGTGCCTTGGGACTCCAAGAGACCCAGTACTTC
TRBV28	TRBD1	-	TRBJ1-2	CASRTDRGQFNYGYTF	TGTGCCAGCAGGACAGACAGGGGGCAATTTAACTATGGCTACACCTTC
TRBV19	TRBD1	-	TRBJ2-1	CAVWDRVGVDEQFF	TGTGCCGTATGGGACAGGGTAGGAGTCGATGAGCAGTTCTTC
TRBV18	TRBD2	-	TRBJ2-3	CASSPLAGGPTDTQYF	TGTGCCAGCTCACCATTGGCGGGGGGGCCGACAGATACGCAGTATTTT
TRBV4-2	TRBD2	-	TRBJ2-3	CASSQGLAGGPLTDTQYF	TGTGCCAGCAGCCAAGGACTAGCGGGGGGGCCCTTAACAGATACGCAGTATTTT
TRBV14	TRBD2	-	TRBJ2-1	CASSRSGVQFF	TGTGCCAGCAGCCGCAGCGGGGTTCAGTTCTTC
TRBV6-5	-	-	TRBJ1-3	CASGLPSRSGNTIYF	TGTGCCAGCGGGCTGCCGTCACGCTCTGGAAACACCATATATTTT
TRBV4-1	TRBD1	-	TRBJ1-2	CASSQDPTGDSYGYTF	TGCGCCAGCAGCCAAGATCCGACAGGGGACTCCTATGGCTACACCTTC
TRBV2	TRBD1	-	TRBJ1-5	CASQDRVRDQPQHF	TGTGCCAGCCAGGACAGGGTGAGGGATCAGCCCCAGCATTTT
TRBV4-1	-	-	TRBJ2-7	CASSEGSSYEQYF	TGCGCCAGCAGCGAGGGCAGCTCCTACGAGCAGTACTTC
TRBV6-5	-	-	TRBJ1-5	CASSYSGSNQPQHF	TGTGCCAGCAGTTATTCAGGGAGCAATCAGCCCCAGCATTTT
TRBV5-6	TRBD2	-	TRBJ2-2	CASSLGAGGDTGELFF	TGTGCCAGCAGCTTGGGAGCGGGGGGCGACACCGGGGAGCTGTTTTTT